The 11 T cell receptor beta chains presented below share a single source sample, sequenced in a study of blood T cell repertoires in COVID-19. The method was immunoSEQ multiplex PCR; TCRdb's version includes in-frame clones alone and lacks a portion of them. The data show roughly 310,000 clones, 85% to 90% seen once. Sample: peripheral blood. The source is a woman in her twenties or thirties with COVID-19, enrolled during active disease.

This chain joins TRBV3-1 (or the pseudogene TRBV3-2) and TRBJ1-2; no definite D call. V lost 0 bases and J 4 bases, leaving 15 bases between the germline ends. The CDR3 covers 16 residues. The germline V gene encodes CDR1 LGHDT and CDR2 YNNKEL (reference sequence). The CDR3 DNA is TGTGCCAGCAGCCAAGAGGAGGGAATAGGACCCTATGGCTACACCTTC. Protein product: CASSQEEGIGPYGYTF.

The gene calls are TRBV29-1 and TRBJ2-5; 8 bases line up with TRBD1. V lost 6 bases to trimming and J lost 2 bases; unmatched junction nucleotides: 5. Germline CDR1 is SQVTM and CDR2 is ANQGSEA. This CDR3 is 13 amino acids long. DNA for the CDR3: TGCAGCGTGGTGGGACAGGAGCAAGAGACCCAGTACTTC. Residues: CSVVGQEQETQYF.

The chain combines TRBV2 with TRBJ2-1, with D perhaps TRBD2 (5 bases). Germline V gene data show CDR1 as SNHLY and CDR2 as FYNNEI. Trimming took off 6 bases at V and 0 bases at J, with 15 bases between the two ends. CDR3 size: 16 residues. The CDR3 nucleotides are TGTGCCAGCAGAACACCGACGGGATTCTCCTACAATGAGCAGTTCTTC. It encodes CASRTPTGFSYNEQFF.

This sequence joins TRBV29-1 and TRBJ1-6, with D unclear. V lost 4 bases and J lost 4, with 8 bases in between. The CDR3 extends over 13 amino acids. Germline V CDR1 and CDR2: SQVTM, ANQGSEA. CDR3 nucleotide sequence: TGCAGCGTTGCAGAAACTTATAATTCACCCCTCCACTTT. It specifies CSVAETYNSPLHF.

A single count supports this clone. V and J are TRBV18 and TRBJ2-3, with 11 bases lining up with TRBD2. With 4 bases clipped from V and 5 bases from J, the junction kept 5 bases outside the gene matches. Looked up from germline, CDR1 is KGHSH and CDR2 is LQKENI. This CDR3 has 15 residues. CDR3 loop: CASSLAGGPVDTQYF. CDR3 DNA: TGTGCCAGCTCACTAGCGGGAGGGCCCGTAGATACGCAGTATTTT.

This chain joins TRBV5-1 and TRBJ1-1; weak D call: TRBD1 (6 bases). Trimming pared 2 bases from V and 0 bases from J, leaving 11 bases between. The CDR3 is 15 residues long. CDR1 and CDR2 (germline): SGHRS, YFSETQ. The CDR3 spells CASSLGGDLNTEAFF. For the CDR3, the DNA is TGCGCCAGCAGCTTAGGGGGGGACCTGAACACTGAAGCTTTCTTT.

J is TRBJ1-2 and V is TRBV29-1, with a possible D match to TRBD1 (6 bases). V was cut by 7 bases and J by 4 bases, with 13 bases left in between. CDR1 is SQVTM, CDR2 ANQGSEA, per germline. The CDR3 is made up of 12 amino acids. In nucleotides, the CDR3 is TGCAGCGCAGGACAGCCCTCCTATGGCTACACCTTC. Residues: CSAGQPSYGYTF. Based on the CDR3 plus reference TRBV29-1 and TRBJ1-2, the full variable domain is SAVISQKPSRDICQRGTSLTIQCQVDSQVTMMFWYRQQPGQSLTLIATANQGSEATYESGFVIDKFPISRPNLTFSTLTVSNMSPEDSSIYLCSAGQPSYGYTFGSGTRLTVV.

The chain links TRBV6-5 to TRBJ2-3; 8 bases are shared with TRBD2. The germline V gene has CDR1 MNHEY and CDR2 SVGAGI. Trimming took 4 bases from V and 1 from J; bases not matched to a gene: 7. This CDR3 is 16 amino acids long. CDR3 residues: CASSSLAGGGTDTQYF. The DNA of the CDR3 is TGTGCCAGCAGTTCCCTTGCGGGAGGCGGCACAGATACGCAGTATTTT.

The chain recombines TRBV28 with TRBJ1-1; perhaps TRBD1 as D (5 bases). The CDR3 is made up of 15 amino acids. Trimming cost V 6 bases and J 4 bases, with 18 bases left between them. CDR1 and CDR2 (germline): MDHEN, SYDVKM. For the CDR3, the DNA is TGTGCCAGCAGCTTACGGGACCGGGGGATCACTGAAGCTTTCTTT. This encodes CASSLRDRGITEAFF.

CDR3: CASSFPGNEKLFF. DNA of the CDR3: TGTGCCAGCAGCTTCCCCGGGAATGAAAAACTGTTTTTT. This rearrangement joins TRBV11-2 to TRBJ1-4; D is undetermined. Germline V lookup: CDR1 SGHAT, CDR2 FQNNGV. The CDR3 covers 13 residues. V lost 3 bases and J 5 bases, leaving 7 bases between the germline ends.

V is TRBV12-2 and J is TRBJ1-5; TRBD1 is the table's D call, not checked against the DNA. TRBV12-2 is deemed a pseudogene. The length of the CDR3 is 20 residues. The CDR3 DNA follows: TGTGCAAGTCGCTTAGCGCATCCCCAGAGGGGCAGGGGGGGCAATCAGCCCCAGCATTTT. This codes for CASRLAHPQRGRGGNQPQHF.